These T cell receptor beta chains were read from a single sample in a study of T cells in Graves' hyperthyroidism and ophthalmopathy. TCRdb re-called the multiplex PCR reads with MiXCR, one entry per CDR3 protein. The sample has 500,000 to 550,000 distinct CDR3 sequences, just under 20% seen once. The sequencing input was blood. Receptors originate from a middle-aged man with Graves' ophthalmopathy. Each CDR3 is given with its conserved first and last residue. A D gene is named only where the DNA matches it firmly. Size values are once, few and many counts, or a class for expanded clones, and some rows have none.

TRBD1,15,TRBJ2-2,few,TRBV9,CASSAGDRVVGELFF,TGTGCCAGCAGCGCGGGGGACAGGGTAGTCGGGGAGCTGTTTTTT
TRBD2,15,TRBJ2-2,few,TRBV18,CASSGLVSNTGELFF,TGTGCCAGCTCGGGACTAGTCTCGAACACCGGGGAGCTGTTTTTT
NA,13,TRBJ2-7,many,TRBV13,CASSLVFSYEQYF,TGTGCCAGCAGCTTAGTCTTTAGCTACGAGCAGTACTTC
NA,16,TRBJ1-6,few,TRBV11-2,CASSLDTQGENSPLHF,TGTGCCAGCAGCTTAGATACACAGGGAGAAAATTCACCCCTCCACTTT
TRBD1,15,TRBJ2-5,few,TRBV6-1,CARIFLGQGKETQYF,TGTGCCAGGATCTTCTTGGGACAGGGGAAGGAGACCCAGTACTTC
NA,15,TRBJ1-3,few,TRBV6-6,CASSSDGNSGNTIYF,TGTGCCAGCAGTTCCGACGGTAACTCTGGAAACACCATATATTTT
NA,18,TRBJ1-5,few,TRBV4-1,CASSQDGLRGSKGQPQHF,TGCGCCAGCAGCCAAGACGGCCTTAGGGGGAGCAAGGGGCAGCCCCAGCATTTT
TRBD1,19,TRBJ2-7,many,TRBV2,CASSRSRTGGAVNSYEQYF,TGTGCCAGCAGTCGATCCCGGACAGGGGGCGCCGTCAACTCCTACGAGCAGTACTTC
NA,14,TRBJ2-7,NA,TRBV9,CASSPTDSAYEQYF,TGTGCCAGCAGCCCCACCGACTCCGCGTACGAGCAGTACTTC
NA,13,TRBJ1-1,NA,TRBV15,CATSNTTWVRAFF,TGTGCCACCAGCAATACGACCTGGGTCAGAGCTTTCTTT
NA,15,TRBJ1-1,NA,TRBV7-2,CASSFQGSMNTEAFF,TGTGCCAGCAGCTTCCAAGGGAGCATGAACACTGAAGCTTTCTTT
TRBD1,16,TRBJ1-1,few,TRBV11-2,CASSRWGTGGSTEAFF,TGTGCCAGCAGCAGATGGGGGACAGGGGGTTCCACTGAAGCTTTCTTT
NA,16,TRBJ1-4,NA,TRBV20-1,CSGNKLLGRSNEKLFF,TGCAGCGGTAACAAACTTCTGGGACGGTCTAATGAAAAACTGTTTTTT
TRBD2,16,TRBJ2-3,few,TRBV27,CASSPRASGGSDTQYF,TGTGCCAGCAGTCCCAGGGCTAGCGGGGGTTCAGATACGCAGTATTTT
TRBD1,16,TRBJ2-3,many,TRBV18,CASSPVLGQGTDTQYF,TGTGCCAGCTCACCGGTACTGGGACAGGGCACAGATACGCAGTATTTT
NA,14,TRBJ1-1,NA,TRBV7-8,CASSLRPQVAEAFF,TGTGCCAGCAGCCTACGTCCCCAGGTCGCTGAAGCTTTCTTT
TRBD2,15,TRBJ2-7,few,TRBV7-9,CASSLALAGVDEQYF,TGTGCCAGCAGCTTAGCTCTAGCGGGAGTGGACGAGCAGTACTTC
NA,15,TRBJ2-7,few,TRBV7-9,CASSFGGPVGYEQYF,TGTGCCAGCAGCTTTGGGGGACCCGTGGGCTACGAGCAGTACTTC
TRBD1,15,TRBJ2-5,NA,TRBV2,CASSGDSLPQETQYF,TGTGCCAGCAGTGGGGACAGTCTACCTCAAGAGACCCAGTACTTC
TRBD2,15,TRBJ2-7,NA,TRBV7-9,CASSPLRGDPYEQYF,TGTGCCAGCAGCCCGCTCCGGGGGGATCCCTACGAGCAGTACTTC
TRBD1,15,TRBJ1-1,many,TRBV27,CASSLRQGARTEAFF,TGTGCCAGCAGTCTAAGACAGGGGGCCCGCACTGAAGCTTTCTTT
TRBD2,15,TRBJ2-5,once,TRBV2,CAGSPGLAGGKTQYF,TGTGCCGGCAGTCCGGGACTAGCGGGAGGAAAGACCCAGTACTTC
TRBD2,14,TRBJ2-5,many,TRBV28,CASSVTSGFGTQYF,TGTGCCAGCAGCGTGACTAGCGGGTTTGGGACCCAGTACTTC
TRBD2,18,TRBJ2-1,few,TRBV13,CASSTGLAGVGVYNEQFF,TGTGCCAGCAGCACCGGACTAGCGGGAGTCGGAGTATACAATGAGCAGTTCTTC
NA,13,TRBJ2-7,many,TRBV20-1,CSAKWGGPYEQYF,TGCAGTGCTAAGTGGGGGGGCCCTTACGAGCAGTACTTC
NA,14,TRBJ2-7,few,TRBV27,CASSFSTSPYEQYF,TGTGCCAGCAGTTTCAGTACCTCACCTTACGAGCAGTACTTC
TRBD2,14,TRBJ2-7,NA,TRBV28,CASSWGGSGSEQYF,TGTGCCAGCAGTTGGGGGGGGAGCGGGTCGGAGCAGTACTTC
NA,13,TRBJ1-5,many,TRBV4-3,CASSQEPGQPQHF,TGCGCCAGCAGCCAAGAACCAGGGCAGCCCCAGCATTTT
TRBD1,16,TRBJ1-4,NA,TRBV6-1,CASSLGQGAMREKLFF,TGTGCCAGCAGTCTTGGACAGGGGGCAATGCGTGAAAAACTGTTTTTT
TRBD1,18,TRBJ2-5,many,TRBV7-3,CASSLSRGQGGFEETQYF,TGTGCCAGCAGCTTAAGTCGAGGACAGGGGGGGTTTGAAGAGACCCAGTACTTC
NA,16,TRBJ1-4,NA,TRBV18,CASSPNSIASNEKLFF,TGTGCCAGCTCACCGAACTCAATCGCCTCTAATGAAAAACTGTTTTTT